These 6 T cell receptor beta chains were sequenced from one sample in a study of technical replicates of blood from a handful of donors. Libraries were prepared by immunoSEQ multiplex PCR; TCRdb keeps only in-frame clonotypes and omits some of them. The data contain roughly 93,000 clones, 95% of them seen just once; the ten biggest clones take up just over 0.25%. Sequenced input: T cells isolated from PBMCs. Receptors were obtained from a human donor in good health.

The V gene is TRBV29-1, the J gene TRBJ1-1, with D possibly being TRBD1 (6 bases). Trimming took off 8 bases at V and 5 bases at J, with 15 bases between the two ends. CDR3 length equals 12 residues. Per the germline V gene, CDR1 is SQVTM and CDR2 is ANQGSEA. For the CDR3, the DNA is TGCAGCTCCCAGGGGTGGGATACTGAAGCTTTCTTT. Translated: CSSQGWDTEAFF.

This chain joins TRBV28 and TRBJ2-7, with D perhaps TRBD1 (6 bases). The CDR3 runs 12 residues. Germline CDR1 is MDHEN and CDR2 is SYDVKM. V gave up 6 bases and J gave up 7 bases, with 13 bases separating them. The CDR3 is CASRDGQLEQYF. CDR3 coding DNA: TGTGCCAGCAGGGACGGACAGTTGGAGCAGTACTTC.

The chain is built from TRBV7-2 and TRBJ2-5, with 9 bases fitting TRBD2. J lost 7 bases, V lost 2 bases, and 11 bases had no gene match. The germline V gene has CDR1 SGHTA and CDR2 FQGNSA. There are 16 residues in the CDR3. CDR3 nucleotide sequence: TGTGCCAGCAGCTTATCAGCGCTAGCGGGATCGGTGACCCAGTACTTC. Amino acids: CASSLSALAGSVTQYF.

The chain uses TRBV5-1 and TRBJ1-6, with 8 bases fitting TRBD1. Germline CDR1 SGHRS, CDR2 YFSETQ. The CDR3 is made up of 15 amino acids. Germline trimming cut 5 bases from V and 5 bases from J; bases unmatched to any gene: 6. The CDR3 here is CASRGATGDNSPLHF. CDR3 in DNA: TGCGCCAGCAGAGGGGCGACAGGGGATAATTCACCCCTCCACTTT.

This clone appeared a few times. V gene TRBV11-3 combines with J gene TRBJ1-1; unclear D gene. Germline V gives CDR1 SGHNT, CDR2 YENEEA. CDR3 length equals 13 residues. With 3 bases removed from V and 3 bases from J, the gap between germline ends came to 8 bases. The CDR3 coding sequence is TGTGCCAGCAGCTTTTTCGGGGACACTGAAGCTTTCTTT. Its protein is CASSFFGDTEAFF.

This clone was counted a single time. The rearrangement uses TRBV9 and TRBJ1-2; weak D call: TRBD1 (5 bases). CDR3 length equals 13 residues. Germline CDR1 reads SGDLS; CDR2 reads YYNGEE. Trimming took 2 bases from V and 7 from J, leaving 12 bases between them. The CDR3 sequence is CASSVGGGGGYTF. The CDR3 DNA follows: TGTGCCAGCAGCGTTGGGGGGGGAGGTGGCTACACCTTC.